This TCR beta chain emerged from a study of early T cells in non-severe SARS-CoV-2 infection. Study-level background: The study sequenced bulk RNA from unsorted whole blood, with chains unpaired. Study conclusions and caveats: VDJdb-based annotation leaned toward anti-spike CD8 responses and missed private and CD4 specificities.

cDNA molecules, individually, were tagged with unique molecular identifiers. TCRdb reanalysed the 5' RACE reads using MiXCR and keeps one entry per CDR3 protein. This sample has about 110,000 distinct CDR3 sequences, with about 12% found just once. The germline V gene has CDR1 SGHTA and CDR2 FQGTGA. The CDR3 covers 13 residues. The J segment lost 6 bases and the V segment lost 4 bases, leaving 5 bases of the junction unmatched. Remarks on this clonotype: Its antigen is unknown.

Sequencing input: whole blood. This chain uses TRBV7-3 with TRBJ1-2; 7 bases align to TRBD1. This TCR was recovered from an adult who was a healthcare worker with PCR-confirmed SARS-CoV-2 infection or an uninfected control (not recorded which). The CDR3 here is CASSSDRENGYTF. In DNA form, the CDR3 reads TGTGCCAGCAGCTCCGACAGGGAAAATGGCTACACCTTC.